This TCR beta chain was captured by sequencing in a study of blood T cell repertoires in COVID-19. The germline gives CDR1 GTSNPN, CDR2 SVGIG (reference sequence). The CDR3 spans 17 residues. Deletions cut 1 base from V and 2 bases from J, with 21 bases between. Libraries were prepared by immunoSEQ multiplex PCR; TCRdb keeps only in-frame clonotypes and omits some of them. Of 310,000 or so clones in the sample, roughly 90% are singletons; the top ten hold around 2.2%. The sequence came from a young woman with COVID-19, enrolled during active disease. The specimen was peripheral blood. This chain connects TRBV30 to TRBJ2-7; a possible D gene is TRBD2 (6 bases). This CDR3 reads CAWSGPFGGSSAYEQYF. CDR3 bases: TGTGCCTGGAGTGGCCCCTTCGGGGGTTCCAGCGCCTACGAGCAGTACTTC.